The 14 T cell receptor beta chains presented below share a single source sample, sequenced in a study of neoadjuvant nivolumab and ipilimumab in lung cancer. TCRdb keeps only in-frame clones here, not all; method: immunoSEQ multiplex PCR. The table shows about 26,000 clones, with roughly four fifths occurring only once. Sample: tumor tissue, taken after neoadjuvant nivolumab, alone or with ipilimumab, at or shortly before surgery. These TCRs come from an adult with non-small cell lung cancer.

The chain links TRBV6-5 to TRBJ1-3; D is undetermined. This CDR3 has 15 amino acids. Germline assignment: CDR1 MNHEY and CDR2 SVGAGI. Trimming removed 6 bases at V and 2 bases at J, with 14 bases between. The CDR3 protein is CASRRGATAGNTIYF. CDR3 in DNA: TGTGCCAGCAGGAGAGGTGCAACGGCTGGAAACACCATATATTTT.

J is TRBJ1-2 and V is TRBV6-1; 11 nucleotides match TRBD1. The germline V gene encodes CDR1 MNHNS and CDR2 SASEGT. This CDR3 contains 14 residues. The CDR3 region is CAASRTGTGGSYTF. The CDR3 DNA is TGTGCAGCCAGCAGAACCGGGACAGGGGGGAGCTACACCTTC.

This clone was observed once. This chain joins TRBV5-1 and TRBJ2-1; 11 positions match TRBD2. CDR1 and CDR2 from the germline V gene are SGHRS and YFSETQ. The V segment lost 3 bases and the J segment 2 bases; nucleotides outside the gene matches: 4. The CDR3 is 16 amino acids. DNA of the CDR3: TGCGCCAGCAGCTCCTTAGCGGGAGGGGCCTACAATGAGCAGTTCTTC. Translating gives CASSSLAGGAYNEQFF.

This clone was detected only once. This chain links TRBV5-1 with TRBJ2-1; the match to TRBD2 covers 8 bases. V lost 0 bases, J lost 5 bases, and 10 bases stayed unmatched. The CDR3 extends over 17 amino acids. Germline V lookup: CDR1 SGHRS, CDR2 YFSETQ. As DNA, the CDR3 is TGCGCCAGCAGCTTGGATGCGCGGGAGGCGGACCACAATGAGCAGTTCTTC. Translated, it gives CASSLDAREADHNEQFF.

The chain links TRBV29-1 to TRBJ1-2; 7 bases match TRBD1. Germline assignment: CDR1 SQVTM and CDR2 ANQGSEA. This CDR3 has 13 residues. V dropped 7 bases and J dropped 3; count of bases not matched to a gene: 8. CDR3 coding DNA: TGCAGCGCTTCAGGCGGGACAGACTATGGCTACACCTTC. Its translation: CSASGGTDYGYTF.

The DNA of the CDR3 is TGCGCCAGCAGAGACGGGAGGGCCCTGGGGGAGCAGTACTTC. Translation gives CASRDGRALGEQYF. The chain carries TRBV5-1 and TRBJ2-7, with 8 bases matching TRBD2. The CDR3 runs to 14 residues. Trimming took 5 bases from V and 7 from J; bases not matched to a gene: 11. Germline V CDR1 and CDR2: SGHRS, YFSETQ.

In its sample, this clone was seen a few times. The J gene is TRBJ2-5, the V gene TRBV5-1; 8 nucleotides agree with TRBD2. Germline loops: CDR1 SGHRS, CDR2 YFSETQ. V gave up 0 bases and J gave up 5 bases; unmatched junction bases: 6. The CDR3 covers 15 residues. The CDR3 DNA is TGCGCCAGCAGCTTGGGGGGACTAGTGCCGGAGACCCAGTACTTC. It specifies CASSLGGLVPETQYF.

This clone has just one count. This rearrangement joins TRBV11-2 to TRBJ1-1; D gene ambiguous. The V gene lost 2 bases and the J gene lost 0 bases, with 4 bases spanning the gap. The CDR3 has 13 residues. From germline, CDR1 is SGHAT and CDR2 FQNNGV. The CDR3 reads CASSLRMNTEAFF. CDR3 in DNA: TGTGCCAGCAGCTTAAGGATGAACACTGAAGCTTTCTTT.

This chain uses TRBV5-5 with TRBJ1-5, with D hard to call. The CDR3 runs 13 residues. Trimming shortened V by 4 bases and J by 3 bases, and 8 bases separated the two germline ends. Looked up from germline, CDR1 is SGHKS and CDR2 is YYEKEE (reference sequence). The CDR3 reads CASSPDANQPQHF. The CDR3 bases are TGTGCCAGCAGCCCGGACGCCAATCAGCCCCAGCATTTT.

This clone came up once. The V and J genes are TRBV5-1 and TRBJ2-3; TRBD2 matches 8 bases. After removal of 0 bases from V and 5 bases from J, the junction contained 5 bases not matched to a gene. Germline CDR1 reads SGHRS; CDR2 reads YFSETQ. There are 15 residues in the CDR3. The CDR3 nucleotides are TGCGCCAGCAGCTTGGCAGCGGGAGTAGTAGATACGCAGTATTTT. It yields the protein CASSLAAGVVDTQYF.

The chain uses TRBV29-1 and TRBJ1-2, with 11 positions matching TRBD1. This CDR3 is built from 14 residues. V shed 1 base, J shed 7 bases, and the junction held 5 bases outside the gene matches. Per the germline V gene, CDR1 is SQVTM and CDR2 is ANQGSEA. The CDR3 protein is CSVEGAGTGGGYTF. CDR3 DNA: TGCAGCGTTGAAGGAGCCGGGACAGGGGGTGGCTACACCTTC.

The J gene is TRBJ2-7, the V gene TRBV6-5, with D hard to call. This CDR3 is built from 15 residues. V was pared by 2 bases and J by 6 bases, with 17 bases between. CDR1 is MNHEY, CDR2 SVGAGI, per germline. CDR3 in amino acids: CASSYEPPTVGEQYF. The CDR3 DNA reads TGTGCCAGCAGTTACGAACCACCGACCGTTGGCGAGCAGTACTTC.

The chain combines TRBV5-1 with TRBJ2-7, with D maybe TRBD1 (6 bases). Germline CDR1 and CDR2: SGHRS and YFSETQ. The CDR3 spans 17 residues. V lost 2 bases and J lost 3, with 21 bases in between. In DNA form, the CDR3 reads TGCGCCAGCAGCTTAGGGGCTCAACAGGGAACACACTACGAGCAGTACTTC. This gives the protein CASSLGAQQGTHYEQYF.

The chain couples TRBV19 to TRBJ1-5; TRBD1 might be the D (5 bases). CDR1 and CDR2 from the germline V gene are LNHDA and SQIVND (reference sequence). V lost 5 bases and J 7 bases, leaving 15 bases between the germline ends. The CDR3 sequence is 14 residues long. This CDR3 reads CASSFGTIGQPQHF. In DNA form, the CDR3 reads TGTGCCAGTAGTTTCGGGACGATCGGGCAGCCCCAGCATTTT.